This T cell receptor beta chain was sequenced in a study of blood T cell repertoires in COVID-19. This clone has only a few counts. TCRdb's table, derived via immunoSEQ multiplex PCR, lists solely in-frame clones and lacks some. The table has more than 300,000 clones, around nine tenths seen once. Specimen: PBMCs or T cells enriched from blood (not recorded which). The TCR was taken from a woman aged 30 to 39 who had recovered from COVID-19.

CDR3 residues: CASSLALRSVYEQYF. The CDR3 DNA follows: TGTGCCAGCAGCTTAGCGCTGAGATCCGTCTACGAGCAGTACTTC. The gene calls are TRBV7-9 and TRBJ2-7; D gene unclear. Per germline, CDR1 SEHNR and CDR2 FQNEAQ (reference sequence). With 0 bases removed from V and 3 bases from J, the gap between germline ends came to 12 bases. CDR3 size: 15 residues.